These 9 T cell receptor beta chains came from one sample sequenced in a study of T cell responses to AZD1222 COVID-19 vaccine. Repertoires were generated with immunoSEQ multiplex PCR, while TCRdb's copy carries only in-frame clones and drops some. The sample has 50,000 to 75,000 clones, approximately 92% seen once; the top ten hold roughly 6.1%. Source: peripheral blood, taken 28 days after the second AZD1222 dose. The receptor source for this set is an adult who received the AZD1222 COVID-19 vaccine.

CDR3 DNA sequence: TGTGCCAGCAGTGAGGGTCGGAATCAGCCCCAGCATTTT. Amino acid sequence: CASSEGRNQPQHF. V gene TRBV6-4 combines with J gene TRBJ1-5; unclear D gene. CDR1 is MRHNA and CDR2 is SNTAGT in the germline V gene. The CDR3 has 13 amino acids. The germline V and J ends were trimmed by 3 bases and 4 bases, with 7 bases remaining between them.

The genes are TRBV3-1 (or the pseudogene TRBV3-2) and TRBJ1-1; D gene uncertain. Trimming took off 5 bases at V and 0 bases at J, with 4 bases between the two ends. Germline CDR1 is LGHDT and CDR2 is YNNKEL (reference sequence). The length of the CDR3 is 12 residues. The DNA for the CDR3 is TGTGCCAGCAGCAGACTGAACACTGAAGCTTTCTTT. This gives the protein CASSRLNTEAFF.

The chain uses TRBV29-1 and TRBJ2-3; 8 bases align to TRBD1. Trimming cost V 5 bases and J 4 bases; bases outside gene matches: 14. CDR3 length equals 16 residues. CDR1 SQVTM and CDR2 ANQGSEA come from the germline V gene. In nucleotides, the CDR3 is TGCAGCGTTTCCGGGACAGGCGGTCGCAGGTCAGATACGCAGTATTTT. It encodes CSVSGTGGRRSDTQYF.

J is TRBJ2-4 and V is TRBV2; D call uncertain. Germline values: CDR1 SNHLY, CDR2 FYNNEI. This CDR3 is 12 amino acids long. Between the trimmed V and J ends, which lost 2 bases and 6 bases, there was a span of 5 bases. CDR3 nucleotide sequence: TGTGCCAGCAGTGAAAGTGTAAACATTCAGTACTTC. As protein: CASSESVNIQYF.

The chain is built from TRBV24-1 and TRBJ2-2; TRBD1 aligns across 11 bases. The CDR3 spans 17 residues. Germline V lookup: CDR1 KGHDR, CDR2 SFDVKD. The V segment lost 3 bases and the J segment 4 bases; nucleotides outside the gene matches: 6. The CDR3 spells CATSDRRDRGITGELFF. The CDR3 nucleotides are TGTGCCACCAGTGATCGCCGGGACAGGGGGATCACCGGGGAGCTGTTTTTT.

The chain recombines TRBV9 with TRBJ1-3; D is uncertain. Looked up from germline, CDR1 is SGDLS and CDR2 is YYNGEE. The CDR3 runs 15 residues. The V end lost 3 bases, the J end lost 4 bases, and 14 bases lay between the germline ends. CDR3 DNA sequence: TGTGCCAGCAGCGAAGGGAGCATTGGGGGAAACACCATATATTTT. It translates to CASSEGSIGGNTIYF.

This rearrangement joins TRBV5-8 to TRBJ2-5; a weak D match, TRBD2 (6 bases). Germline V gene data show CDR1 as SGHTS and CDR2 as YDEGEE. The length of the CDR3 is 17 residues. Trimming removed 1 base at V and 5 bases at J, with 21 bases between. The CDR3 spells CASSLFWEVARTETQYF. The CDR3 coding sequence is TGTGCCAGCAGCTTGTTTTGGGAGGTAGCGCGAACGGAGACCCAGTACTTC.

This clone was seen a single time. V and J are TRBV7-9 and TRBJ1-5, with D perhaps TRBD1 (6 bases). CDR1 is SEHNR, CDR2 FQNEAQ, per germline (reference sequence). Trimming stripped 1 base from V and 7 bases from J, with 20 bases between. This CDR3 comprises 17 residues. The CDR3 sequence: CASSLGGGGLWNQPQHF. The DNA for the CDR3 is TGTGCCAGCAGCTTAGGGGGAGGGGGGCTTTGGAACCAGCCCCAGCATTTT.

The V call is TRBV7-9, the J call TRBJ1-1, with D hard to call. Trimming removed 2 bases from V and 11 bases from J, with 21 bases in between. This CDR3 region has 15 residues. Germline V gene lookup returns CDR1 SEHNR and CDR2 FQNEAQ (reference sequence). CDR3 residues: CASSLTGNTNTGAFF. The CDR3 DNA reads as TGTGCCAGCAGCTTAACCGGGAACACTAACACCGGGGCTTTCTTT.